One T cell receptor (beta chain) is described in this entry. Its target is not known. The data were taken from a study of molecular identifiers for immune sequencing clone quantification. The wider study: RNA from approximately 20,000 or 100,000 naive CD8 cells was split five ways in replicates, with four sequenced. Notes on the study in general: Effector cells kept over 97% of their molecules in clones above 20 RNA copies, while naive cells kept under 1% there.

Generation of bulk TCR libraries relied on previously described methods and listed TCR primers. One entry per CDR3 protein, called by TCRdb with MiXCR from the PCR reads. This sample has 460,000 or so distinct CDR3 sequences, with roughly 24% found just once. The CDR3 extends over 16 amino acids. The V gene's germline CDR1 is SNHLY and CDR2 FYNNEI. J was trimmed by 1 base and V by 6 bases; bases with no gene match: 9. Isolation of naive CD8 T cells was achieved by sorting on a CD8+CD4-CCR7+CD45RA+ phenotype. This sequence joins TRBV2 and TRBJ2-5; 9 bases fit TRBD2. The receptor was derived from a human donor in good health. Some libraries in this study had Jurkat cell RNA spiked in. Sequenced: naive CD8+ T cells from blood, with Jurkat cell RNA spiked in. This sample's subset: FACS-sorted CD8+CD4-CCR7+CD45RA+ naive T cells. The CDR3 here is CASSPWAGGSQETQYF. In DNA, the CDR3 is TGTGCCAGCAGCCCTTGGGCGGGGGGGTCCCAAGAGACCCAGTACTTC.